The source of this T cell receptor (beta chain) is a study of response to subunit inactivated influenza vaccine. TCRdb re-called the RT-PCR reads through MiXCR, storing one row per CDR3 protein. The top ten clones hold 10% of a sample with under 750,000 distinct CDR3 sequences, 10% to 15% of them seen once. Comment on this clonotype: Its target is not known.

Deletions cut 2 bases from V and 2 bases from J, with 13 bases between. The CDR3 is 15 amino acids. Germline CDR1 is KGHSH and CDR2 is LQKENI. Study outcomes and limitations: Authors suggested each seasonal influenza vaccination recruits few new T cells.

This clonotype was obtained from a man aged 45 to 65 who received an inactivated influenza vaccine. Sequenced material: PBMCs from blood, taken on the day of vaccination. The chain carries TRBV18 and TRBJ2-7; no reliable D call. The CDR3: CASSPGLGRAYEQYF. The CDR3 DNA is TGTGCCAGCTCACCAGGCTTAGGAAGGGCCTACGAGCAGTACTTC.